Below, 28 T cell receptor beta chains from the same sample are listed, as sequenced in a study of blood T cell repertoires in COVID-19. Clones were sequenced by immunoSEQ multiplex PCR, and TCRdb holds only the in-frame ones, with some missing. The sample holds about 400,000 clones, approximately 86% seen once. Sequencing input: peripheral blood. The receptor source for this set is a human donor in a cohort sampled during active COVID-19.

V usage is TRBV15 and J usage is TRBJ2-2; D possibly corresponds to TRBD2 (7 bases). Germline CDR1 reads LNHNV; CDR2 reads YYDKDF (reference sequence). V gave up 1 base and J gave up 4 bases, with 10 bases separating them. The CDR3 has 15 amino acids. DNA of the CDR3: TGTGCCACCAGCAGAGTTCGGGGGGCCACCGGGGAGCTGTTTTTT. Encoded protein: CATSRVRGATGELFF.

V usage is TRBV28 and J usage is TRBJ2-7, with a possible D match to TRBD2 (5 bases). This CDR3 contains 13 residues. Germline CDR1 is MDHEN and CDR2 is SYDVKM. V lost 7 bases, J lost 0 bases, and 10 bases lay in between. In nucleotides, the CDR3 is TGTGCCAGCAAAAAGCGGAGCTCCTACGAGCAGTACTTC. Its translation: CASKKRSSYEQYF. Full variable domain (outside the CDR3, taken from reference TRBV28 and TRBJ2-7): DVKVTQSSRYLVKRTGEKVFLECVQDMDHENMFWYRQDPGLGLRLIYFSYDVKMKEKGDIPEGYSVSREKKERFSLILESASTNQTSMYLCASKKRSSYEQYFGPGTRLTVT.

The V and J genes are TRBV27 and TRBJ1-6, with a weak D call TRBD1 (6 bases). Germline V gene sequence: CDR1 MNHEY, CDR2 SMNVEV (reference sequence). The CDR3 contains 17 residues. V lost 2 bases to trimming and J lost 7 bases, with 18 bases between them. The CDR3 DNA reads TGTGCCAGCAGTTTACAGATCTCCGGGACACGAAATTCACCCCTCCACTTT. Translation gives CASSLQISGTRNSPLHF.

The CDR3 is CATGGSGSGADTQYF. The CDR3 DNA reads TGTGCCACCGGAGGAAGCGGGAGTGGCGCAGATACGCAGTATTTT. The chain is built from TRBV24-1 and TRBJ2-3; 8 positions match TRBD2. CDR1 KGHDR and CDR2 SFDVKD come from the germline V gene. The CDR3 length is 15 residues. The junction had 11 bases not matched to a gene; V was cut back by 9 bases and J by 4 bases.

The chain employs TRBV4-2 and TRBJ2-7, with TRBD1 matching over 11 bases. The CDR3 spans 21 residues. The V segment lost 2 bases and the J segment 5 bases; nucleotides outside the gene matches: 23. Germline CDR1 LGHNA, CDR2 YNFKEQ. CDR3 DNA sequence: TGTGCCAGCAGCCAATTAGGACAGGGGGCGCCCGACAGAACGCTGACCAACGAGCAGTACTTC. This encodes CASSQLGQGAPDRTLTNEQYF.

The chain recombines TRBV7-8 with TRBJ2-5; D unclear. This CDR3 has 14 residues. Trimming removed 1 base at V and 4 bases at J, with 10 bases between. Germline values: CDR1 SGHVS, CDR2 FQNEAQ. CDR3 DNA: TGTGCCAGCAGCTTAGAGCAGGTCCGAGAGACCCAGTACTTC. It yields the protein CASSLEQVRETQYF.

This chain joins TRBV4-2 and TRBJ1-4; D gene ambiguous. Trimming left V 5 bases short and J 8 bases short, with 15 bases between. CDR1 is LGHNA and CDR2 is YNFKEQ in the germline V gene. There are 14 residues in the CDR3. In DNA, the CDR3 is TGTGCCAGCAGCGCTCTTGGGTCCGGGGAAAAACTGTTTTTT. Residues: CASSALGSGEKLFF.

This clone was detected a few times. This CDR3 reads CSASAQGKNTEAFF. The DNA of the CDR3 is TGCAGTGCTAGTGCCCAGGGGAAGAACACTGAAGCTTTCTTT. The chain uses TRBV20-1 and TRBJ1-1, with D tentatively TRBD1 (6 bases). The CDR3 runs 14 residues. Trimming removed 3 bases from V and 1 base from J, with 12 bases in between. Germline V gene data show CDR1 as DFQATT and CDR2 as SNEGSKA (reference sequence).

The chain links TRBV28 to TRBJ2-7; 10 bases are a match to TRBD1. The CDR3 spans 17 residues. V dropped 4 bases and J dropped 6; count of bases not matched to a gene: 15. CDR1 MDHEN and CDR2 SYDVKM come from the germline V gene. The CDR3 coding sequence is TGTGCCAGCAGTTCCTTATACCGGGACAGGGGACGGACCGAGCAGTACTTC. Residues: CASSSLYRDRGRTEQYF.

This rearrangement joins TRBV7-6 to TRBJ1-1; D unclear. The CDR3 loop spans 15 amino acids. CDR1 is SGHVS and CDR2 is FNYEAQ in the germline V gene. The V and J ends lost 0 bases and 1 base respectively, with 9 bases between them. The CDR3, as DNA: TGTGCCAGCAGCTTAGCGGCAGGAGGGAACACTGAAGCTTTCTTT. Protein: CASSLAAGGNTEAFF.

The chain links TRBV6-1 to TRBJ2-4; D unresolved. Trimming cost V 2 bases and J 5 bases, with 7 bases left between them. From germline, CDR1 is MNHNS and CDR2 SASEGT. The CDR3 has 13 residues. CDR3 in DNA: TGTGCCAGCAGTGAACTACAGCAAAACATTCAGTACTTC. Amino acid sequence: CASSELQQNIQYF.

The chain joins TRBV2 to TRBJ2-3, with TRBD2 identical over 8 bases. The CDR3 loop spans 15 amino acids. J lost 9 bases, V lost 4 bases, and 12 bases had no gene match. CDR1 SNHLY and CDR2 FYNNEI come from the germline V gene. The CDR3 bases are TGTGCCAGCAGTGCCTGGGCGGGAGGCCGGGGAACGCAGTATTTT. Protein product: CASSAWAGGRGTQYF. Looking up the rest from reference TRBV2 and TRBJ2-3 gives the full variable domain: EPEVTQTPSHQVTQMGQEVILRCVPISNHLYFYWYRQILGQKVEFLVSFYNNEISEKSEIFDDQFSVERPDGSNFTLKIRSTKLEDSAMYFCASSAWAGGRGTQYFGPGTRLTVL.

V and J are TRBV19 and TRBJ2-7; 8 nucleotides align to TRBD1. The CDR3 has 14 amino acids. The ends lost 6 bases at V and 5 bases at J; junction bases unmatched: 9. Germline values: CDR1 LNHDA, CDR2 SQIVND (reference sequence). CDR3 in amino acids: CASSIRTGQHEQYF. For the CDR3, the DNA is TGTGCCAGTAGCATCCGGACAGGGCAACACGAGCAGTACTTC.

The chain uses TRBV18 and TRBJ1-4, with TRBD1 as a possible D gene (6 bases). Germline V gene data show CDR1 as KGHSH and CDR2 as LQKENI. The CDR3 extends over 17 amino acids. V was trimmed by 1 base and J by 5 bases, leaving 17 bases between them. Here the CDR3 DNA reads TGTGCCAGCTCACCACTAAATTTGGACAGCCAAAATGAAAAACTGTTTTTT. It specifies CASSPLNLDSQNEKLFF.

The chain joins TRBV19 to TRBJ1-2; TRBD1 agrees at 8 bases. This CDR3 comprises 17 residues. V gave up 3 bases and J gave up 3 bases; unmatched junction bases: 12. Germline V lookup: CDR1 LNHDA, CDR2 SQIVND (reference sequence). CDR3 amino acids: CASSMARVPTGDYGYTF. The CDR3 DNA sequence: TGTGCCAGTAGTATGGCCCGAGTCCCGACAGGGGACTATGGCTACACCTTC.

The chain carries TRBV7-8 and TRBJ2-7; D is unresolved. Germline V gives CDR1 SGHVS, CDR2 FQNEAQ. The V gene lost 1 base and the J gene lost 2 bases, with 9 bases spanning the gap. This CDR3 spans 14 amino acids. CDR3: CASSLDSYPYEQYF. The DNA of the CDR3 is TGTGCCAGCAGCTTAGATAGTTACCCCTACGAGCAGTACTTC.

The table lists this clone with a few counts. The rearrangement links TRBV25-1 to TRBJ2-7; D may be TRBD1 (5 bases). Germline V gene lookup returns CDR1 MGHDK and CDR2 SYGVNS. V gave up 4 bases and J gave up 5 bases, with 18 bases separating them. The CDR3 has 15 amino acids. CDR3 sequence reads: CASSGGRVGRHEQYF. The CDR3 DNA is TGTGCCAGCAGTGGGGGCAGGGTGGGAAGGCACGAGCAGTACTTC.

The V call is TRBV5-1, the J call TRBJ1-2; 10 nucleotides line up with TRBD1. V was pared by 3 bases and J by 3 bases, with 5 bases of the junction left unmatched. From germline, CDR1 is SGHRS and CDR2 YFSETQ. This CDR3 is built from 15 residues. For the CDR3, the DNA is TGCGCCAGCAGCTCCCCGGGACAGGGGCACTATGGCTACACCTTC. Protein sequence: CASSSPGQGHYGYTF.

The rearrangement links TRBV7-8 to TRBJ2-7, with 13 bases matching TRBD2. The CDR3 loop spans 17 amino acids. The V gene's germline CDR1 is SGHVS and CDR2 FQNEAQ. The junction had 10 bases not matched to a gene; V was cut back by 5 bases and J by 3 bases. The CDR3 region is CASSLGLAGVDRYEQYF. CDR3 DNA: TGTGCCAGCAGCCTCGGACTAGCGGGAGTCGACCGCTACGAGCAGTACTTC.

In its sample, this clone was seen once. V gene TRBV18 combines with J gene TRBJ1-2; D possibly corresponds to TRBD1 (6 bases). Germline V gene lookup returns CDR1 KGHSH and CDR2 LQKENI. With 1 base removed from V and 8 bases from J, the gap between germline ends came to 14 bases. The length of the CDR3 is 14 residues. The CDR3 DNA reads as TGTGCCAGCTCACCACTGGCAGGGGTCGACGGCTACACCTTC. It translates to CASSPLAGVDGYTF. The full variable domain, rest sourced from reference TRBV18 and TRBJ1-2, is NAGVMQNPRHLVRRRGQEARLRCSPMKGHSHVYWYRQLPEEGLKFMVYLQKENIIDESGMPKERFSAEFPKEGPSILRIQQVVRGDSAAYFCASSPLAGVDGYTFGSGTRLTVV.

The V and J genes are TRBV4-1 and TRBJ2-2; 9 bases align to TRBD1. Looked up from germline, CDR1 is MGHRA and CDR2 is YSYEKL. The CDR3 runs 17 residues. V lost 1 base to trimming and J lost 5 bases; unmatched junction nucleotides: 8. CDR3 sequence: CASSQAVTGGRTGELFF. CDR3 in DNA: TGCGCCAGCAGCCAAGCAGTCACAGGGGGCCGAACCGGGGAGCTGTTTTTT.

This sequence joins TRBV19 and TRBJ2-2, with D possibly TRBD2 on 10 matching bases. The CDR3 sequence is 16 residues long. With 7 bases removed from V and 10 bases from J, the gap between germline ends came to 25 bases. Germline V gives CDR1 LNHDA, CDR2 SQIVND (reference sequence). The CDR3 DNA follows: TGTGCCAGTACCAACAGGGGGCTAGCGGGAGTTGCGGAGCTGTTTTTT. It yields the protein CASTNRGLAGVAELFF.

This sequence joins TRBV6-5 and TRBJ1-1; D is unclear. Germline CDR1 MNHEY, CDR2 SVGAGI. Trimming removed 6 bases from V and 2 bases from J, with 10 bases in between. The CDR3 sequence is 13 residues long. The CDR3 is CASRYAGNTEAFF. The CDR3 bases are TGTGCCAGCAGGTACGCAGGCAACACTGAAGCTTTCTTT.

V is TRBV28 and J is TRBJ1-5; D unresolved. This CDR3 has 15 residues. V was pared by 1 base and J by 9 bases, with 16 bases between. CDR1 is MDHEN and CDR2 is SYDVKM in the germline V gene. CDR3 DNA sequence: TGTGCCAGCAGTTTATCCTCGTCGCGCTCGGGGCCCCAGCATTTT. This codes for CASSLSSSRSGPQHF. Full variable domain (rest looked up from reference TRBV28 and TRBJ1-5): DVKVTQSSRYLVKRTGEKVFLECVQDMDHENMFWYRQDPGLGLRLIYFSYDVKMKEKGDIPEGYSVSREKKERFSLILESASTNQTSMYLCASSLSSSRSGPQHFGDGTRLSIL.

The chain is built from TRBV10-3 and TRBJ1-2; D might be TRBD1 (5 bases). The CDR3 length is 12 residues. V lost 11 bases and J 1 base, leaving 11 bases between the germline ends. Germline loops: CDR1 ENHRY, CDR2 SYGVKD. The CDR3 region is CACGADNYGYTF. The DNA for the CDR3 is TGTGCCTGTGGGGCCGATAACTATGGCTACACCTTC.

This chain links TRBV6-5 with TRBJ2-3; TRBD2 might be the D (6 bases). There are 15 residues in the CDR3. The V gene's germline CDR1 is MNHEY and CDR2 SVGAGI. Trimming pared 5 bases from V and 1 base from J, leaving 13 bases between. CDR3: CASSPVSGGTDTQYF. CDR3 sequence (DNA): TGTGCCAGCAGTCCCGTGTCGGGAGGCACAGATACGCAGTATTTT.

J is TRBJ2-5 and V is TRBV5-6; the D gene is possibly TRBD2 (5 bases). Germline CDR1 and CDR2: SGHDT and YYEEEE. V was trimmed by 6 bases and J by 9 bases, leaving 24 bases between them. The CDR3 spans 15 residues. The chain's CDR3 is CASTPGDRRFGAQYF. CDR3 nucleotides: TGTGCCAGCACCCCCGGGGATAGACGGTTTGGTGCCCAGTACTTC.

The genes are TRBV18 and TRBJ2-5; possible D gene TRBD1, 6 bases. The germline gives CDR1 KGHSH, CDR2 LQKENI. This CDR3 is 15 amino acids long. V was shortened by 3 bases and J by 3 bases, with 14 bases between the two germline ends. Written as DNA, the CDR3 is TGTGCCAGCTCACCGGTCCCCTCAGGGGAAGAGACCCAGTACTTC. This translates into CASSPVPSGEETQYF.